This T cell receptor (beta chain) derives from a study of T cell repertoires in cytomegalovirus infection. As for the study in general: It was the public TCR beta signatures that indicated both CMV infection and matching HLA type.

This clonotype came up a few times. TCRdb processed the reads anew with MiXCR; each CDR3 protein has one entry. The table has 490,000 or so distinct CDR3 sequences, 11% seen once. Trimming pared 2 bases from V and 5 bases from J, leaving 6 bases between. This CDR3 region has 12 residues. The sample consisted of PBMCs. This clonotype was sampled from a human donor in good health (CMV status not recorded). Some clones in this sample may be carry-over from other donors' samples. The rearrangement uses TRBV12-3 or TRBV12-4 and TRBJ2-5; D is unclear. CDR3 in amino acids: CASSLMLETQYF. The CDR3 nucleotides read TGTGCCAGCAGTTTAATGTTGGAGACCCAGTACTTC.